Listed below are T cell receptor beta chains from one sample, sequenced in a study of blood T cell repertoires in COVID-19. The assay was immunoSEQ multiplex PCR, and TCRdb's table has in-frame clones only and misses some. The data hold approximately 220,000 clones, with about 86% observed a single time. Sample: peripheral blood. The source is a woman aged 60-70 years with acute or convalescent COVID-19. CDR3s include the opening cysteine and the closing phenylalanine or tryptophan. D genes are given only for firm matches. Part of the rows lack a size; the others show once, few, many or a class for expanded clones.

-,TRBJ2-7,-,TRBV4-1,CASSHRVGAAVYEQYF,TGCGCCAGCAGCCATAGGGTTGGGGCGGCTGTATACGAGCAGTACTTC
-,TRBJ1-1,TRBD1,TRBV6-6,CASSHRGGNTEAFF,TGTGCCAGCAGTCACAGGGGGGGGAACACTGAAGCTTTCTTT
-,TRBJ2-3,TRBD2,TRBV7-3,CASSLGLAGPDTQYF,TGTGCCAGCAGCTTGGGACTAGCGGGACCAGATACGCAGTATTTT
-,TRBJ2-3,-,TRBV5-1,CASSLTGHHSTDTQYF,TGCGCCAGCAGCTTGACGGGACACCACAGCACAGATACGCAGTATTTT
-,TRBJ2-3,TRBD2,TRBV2,CASTPTSGGADTQYF,TGTGCCAGCACCCCGACTAGCGGGGGGGCAGATACGCAGTATTTT
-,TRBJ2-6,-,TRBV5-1,CASSLRDSGANVLTF,TGCGCCAGCAGCTTGCGAGACTCTGGGGCCAACGTCCTGACTTTC
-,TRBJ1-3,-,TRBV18,CASSLAGIATGNTIYF,TGTGCCAGCTCCTTGGCCGGGATTGCCACTGGAAACACCATATATTTT
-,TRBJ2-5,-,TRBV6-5,CASSYSRGTGETQYF,TGTGCCAGCAGTTACTCGCGGGGCACGGGAGAGACCCAGTACTTC
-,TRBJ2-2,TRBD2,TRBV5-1,CASSLGSGGADTGELFF,TGCGCCAGCAGCTTGGGCTCCGGGGGGGCCGATACCGGGGAGCTGTTTTTT
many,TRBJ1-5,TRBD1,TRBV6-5,CAIDRGQAGFQPQHF,TGTGCCATCGACAGGGGACAGGCGGGTTTTCAGCCCCAGCATTTT
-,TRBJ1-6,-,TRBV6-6,CASSGDSPLHF,TGTGCCAGCAGCGGGGATTCACCCCTCCACTTT